Below, 10 T cell receptor beta chains from the same sample are listed, as sequenced in a study of tumor and adjacent non-tumor tissue in lung cancer. RNA was extracted from bulk tissue without any cell sorting. This non-tumor lung sample came from over 3 cm beyond the tumor edge. The library came from three nested PCR rounds adapted from ARM-PCR protocols. TCRdb fed the multiplex PCR reads into MiXCR, producing one record per CDR3 protein. The sample has fewer than 75,000 distinct CDR3 sequences, more than 75% seen once; the top ten hold under 45%. The sequenced sample consisted of distant non-tumor lung tissue. Every receptor here comes from a man in his fifties or sixties with non-small cell lung cancer.

Comments on this clonotype: The CDR3 carries no conserved terminal phenylalanine or tryptophan, so it likely arises from a read error. The V and J genes are TRBV5-5 and TRBJ2-3; possible D gene TRBD2, 5 bases. The CDR3 totals 15 residues. Per the germline V gene, CDR1 is SGHKS and CDR2 is YYEKEE (reference sequence). The CDR3 DNA is TGTGCTAGTAGCCGGTGGAGAGAGCGGCCAGATACGCAGTATATT. Translating it yields CASSRWRERPDTQYI.

This clonotype was seen repeatedly, ten times or more. This rearrangement joins TRBV24-1 to TRBJ2-1, with D possibly being TRBD1 or TRBD2 (7 bases each). The germline V and J ends were trimmed by 1 base and 4 bases, with 16 bases remaining between them. This CDR3 is built from 17 residues. Germline values: CDR1 KGHDR, CDR2 SFDVKD. Written as DNA, the CDR3 is TGTGCCACCAGTGATTTCGGTACAGGGGAGGGGTACAATGAGCAGTTCTTC. This encodes CATSDFGTGEGYNEQFF.

A word on this clonotype: The CDR3 does not close with the conserved phenylalanine or tryptophan, likely indicating a read error. The V and J genes are TRBV28 and TRBJ2-1; 12 positions match TRBD2. In germline, CDR1 is MDHEN, CDR2 SYDVKM. CDR3 length equals 16 residues. The V and J ends lost 10 bases and 6 bases, in that order; junction bases with no gene match: 13. The CDR3 DNA follows: TGTGCCAACAATACGGCTAGCGGGAGGGACCTCAATGAGCAGTTCCTC. It is translated as CANNTASGRDLNEQFL.

This clonotype was seen at least ten times. This rearrangement joins TRBV25-1 to TRBJ1-4; D unclear. Germline CDR1 reads MGHDK; CDR2 reads SYGVNS. There are 12 residues in the CDR3. V was shortened by 9 bases and J by 5 bases, with 10 bases between the two germline ends. This CDR3 is CASQTGNEKLFF. CDR3 DNA sequence: TGTGCCAGTCAGACGGGAAATGAAAAACTGTTTTTT.

J is TRBJ1-1 and V is TRBV6-6, with D hard to call. This CDR3 has 14 residues. Between the trimmed V and J ends, which lost 7 bases and 9 bases, there was a span of 21 bases. CDR1 is MNHNY and CDR2 is SVGAGI in the germline V gene (reference sequence). The CDR3 DNA reads TGTGCCAGCACCTCTAGGAGGGCGGATACTAAAGCTTTCTTT. Translating it yields CASTSRRADTKAFF.

Remarks on this clonotype: This may arise from a read error, as a much more abundant clone is one base away. This chain links TRBV20-1 with TRBJ1-6; possible D gene TRBD1, 5 bases. This CDR3 spans 13 amino acids. Germline loops: CDR1 DFQATT, CDR2 SNEGSKA (reference sequence). This CDR3 reads CSASKGPNSPFHF. The DNA for the CDR3 is TGCAGTGCTAGTAAGGGGCCTAATTCACCCTTCCACTTT.

Points on this clonotype: Its ends do not fully match the called genes, so a read error is possible. The J gene is TRBJ2-2, the V gene TRBV11-1, with D possibly being TRBD2 (5 bases). The CDR3 contains 14 residues. Germline loops: CDR1 SGHAT, CDR2 FQDESV (reference sequence). DNA of the CDR3: TGTGCCTGCAGCTATACTACTGGCATCGGGGTGCTGTTTTTT. Its translation: CACSYTTGIGVLFF.

As regards this clonotype: At one end the junction does not follow the germline gene, possibly because of a read error. This chain links TRBV6-6 with TRBJ2-2; either TRBD1 or TRBD2 may fit D (6 bases each). The CDR3 sequence is 18 residues long. CDR1 and CDR2 from the germline V gene are MNHNY and SVGAGI (reference sequence). The CDR3 region has the DNA TGTGCCAGCAGTTACCAGATGGGGGCGGGGCTGAACATCGGGGAGCTGTTTTTT. Translating it yields CASSYQMGAGLNIGELFF.

Turning to this clonotype: At one boundary the junction diverges from the germline segment, which might be a read error. The CDR3 DNA is TGTACCAGCACAGTTTCCCTTGGACAGGGCGAGCAGTACTTC. It yields the protein CTSTVSLGQGEQYF. The gene calls are TRBV6-6 and TRBJ2-7, with TRBD1 matching 8 bases. The CDR3 sequence is 14 residues long. The germline gives CDR1 MNHNY, CDR2 SVGAGI (reference sequence).

CDR3 sequence (DNA): TGTGCCAGCAACCCTTGGACAGGGCGAGAAACTTTCTTT. Its translation: CASNPWTGRETFF. The V call is TRBV5-6, the J call TRBJ1-1; 8 nucleotides line up with TRBD1. This CDR3 has 13 residues. V was clipped by 6 bases and J by 12 bases; unmatched bases: 13. CDR1 SGHDT and CDR2 YYEEEE come from the germline V gene. Full variable domain (missing parts from reference TRBV5-6 and TRBJ1-1): DAGVTQSPTHLIKTRGQQVTLRCSPKSGHDTVSWYQQALGQGPQFIFQYYEEEERQRGNFPDRFSGHQFPNYSSELNVNALLLGDSALYLCASNPWTGRETFFGQGTRLTVV.